The present TCR beta chain was sequenced within a study of CD8+ T cells in alopecia areata. Study-wide findings and caveats: More clonal than normal scalp was lesional scalp, particularly alopecia totalis/universalis.

RNA was isolated and reverse transcribed to cDNA, the sequencing template. The table came from immunoSEQ multiplex PCR; TCRdb's copy has only in-frame clones and leaves some out. The data hold around 97,000 clones, with under 90% observed a single time. The germline CDR1 and CDR2 sequences are SGHNT and YYREEE (reference sequence). The CDR3 is made up of 14 amino acids. The V and J ends lost 0 bases and 3 bases respectively, with 9 bases between them. The treatment: oral pan-JAK inhibitor, 5-10 mg twice daily. The sorting of PBMCs gave CD4+ and CD8+ T cells. Comments on this clone: As yet, its antigen is unknown.

The chain recombines TRBV5-4 with TRBJ1-1, with D unresolved. This clonotype originated in a human donor with alopecia areata. The specimen was CD8+ T cells sorted from blood, collected around week 31, from a patient treated with tofacitinib. The CDR3: CASSLVLGYTEAFF. CDR3 nucleotide sequence: TGTGCCAGCAGCTTGGTCCTCGGTTACACTGAAGCTTTCTTT.